This TCR beta chain was identified in a study of shared clonotypes between healthy human individuals. Across the whole study: The people who gave samples were a couple of women and three men aged 18 to 49. The study, taken as a whole, reports: Naive subsets, compared against memory subsets, generally had larger estimated richness values. Across a handful of donors, naive CD4 shared roughly 5.2%, naive CD8 more than 3%, memory CD4 2% to 2.5%, memory CD8 about 0.38%. Investigators collected only blood, and repertoires in tissues likely differ.

As for this clone: The antigen is not known. Within the sample, other DNA sequences also encode this same CDR3.

Trimming shortened V by 1 base and J by 2 bases, and 5 bases separated the two germline ends. Germline-derived CDR1 and CDR2 are PRHDT and FYEKMQ (reference sequence). The CDR3 is 13 residues long. Naive CD8 cells comprised CD45RO-negative, CCR7-positively selected cells, excluding terminally differentiated effector memory CD45RA+ cells. Repertoires were generated with immunoSEQ multiplex PCR, while TCRdb's copy carries only in-frame clones and drops some. The sample has over 2 million clones, approximately 94% seen once. The clonotype was recovered from a man between 18 and 29 years old in good health. V gene TRBV13 combines with J gene TRBJ1-2; D is uncertain. Input material: naive CD8+ T cells sorted from blood. The CDR3 here is CASSLAGNYGYTF. DNA of the CDR3: TGTGCCAGCAGCTTAGCCGGGAACTATGGCTACACCTTC. Full variable domain (outside the CDR3, taken from reference TRBV13 and TRBJ1-2): AAGVIQSPRHLIKEKRETATLKCYPIPRHDTVYWYQQGPGQDPQFLISFYEKMQSDKGSIPDRFSAQQFSDYHSELNMSSLELGDSALYFCASSLAGNYGYTFGSGTRLTVV.